This T cell receptor (beta chain) was captured in a study of T cell responses to AZD1222 COVID-19 vaccine. For the study at large: The analysis combined second doses at about 4 or about 12 weeks. Findings and limits, study-wide: The donor cohort was predominantly white British with a female majority, and clonal diversity may have been underestimated. Two AZD1222 administrations were followed by greater Spike-specific TCR breadth and depth.

V lost 4 bases to trimming and J lost 5 bases; unmatched junction nucleotides: 4. The length of the CDR3 is 14 residues. The germline V gene encodes CDR1 SGDLS and CDR2 YYNGEE. Clones were read by immunoSEQ multiplex PCR, and TCRdb kept only the in-frame ones, dropping some. Of approximately 90,000 clones listed, 80% to 90% were seen once; the top ten hold roughly 15%. Regarding this clone: The target antigen is unknown.

Sequences were derived from peripheral blood, sampled on day 0 of AZD1222 vaccination. This clonotype was obtained from an adult in good health. The genes are TRBV9 and TRBJ2-5; 11 nucleotides align to TRBD1. CDR3 sequence: CASSRTGGLETQYF. For the CDR3, the DNA is TGTGCCAGCAGCAGGACAGGGGGCTTGGAGACCCAGTACTTC. The complete variable domain, with remaining parts taken from reference TRBV9 and TRBJ2-5, reads DSGVTQTPKHLITATGQRVTLRCSPRSGDLSVYWYQQSLDQGLQFLIQYYNGEERAKGNILERFSAQQFPDLHSELNLSSLELGDSALYFCASSRTGGLETQYFGPGTRLLVL.